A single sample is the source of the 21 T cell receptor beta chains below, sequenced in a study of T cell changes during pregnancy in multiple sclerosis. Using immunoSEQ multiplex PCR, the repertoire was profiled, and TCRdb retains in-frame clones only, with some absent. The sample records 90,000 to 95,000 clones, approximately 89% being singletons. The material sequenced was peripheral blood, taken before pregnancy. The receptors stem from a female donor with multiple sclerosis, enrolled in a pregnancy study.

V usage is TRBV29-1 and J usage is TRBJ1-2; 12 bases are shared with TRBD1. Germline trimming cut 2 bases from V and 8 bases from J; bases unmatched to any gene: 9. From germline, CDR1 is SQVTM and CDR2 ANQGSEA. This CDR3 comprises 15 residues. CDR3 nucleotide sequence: TGCAGCGTTGAAAAATCGGGACAGGGGGCGCAGGGCTACACCTTC. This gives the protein CSVEKSGQGAQGYTF.

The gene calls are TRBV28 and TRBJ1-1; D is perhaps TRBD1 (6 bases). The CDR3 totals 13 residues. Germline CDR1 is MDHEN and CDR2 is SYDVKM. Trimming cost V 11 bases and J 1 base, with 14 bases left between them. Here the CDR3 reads CAATGYGNTEAFF. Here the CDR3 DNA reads TGTGCCGCCACAGGGTATGGGAACACTGAAGCTTTCTTT.

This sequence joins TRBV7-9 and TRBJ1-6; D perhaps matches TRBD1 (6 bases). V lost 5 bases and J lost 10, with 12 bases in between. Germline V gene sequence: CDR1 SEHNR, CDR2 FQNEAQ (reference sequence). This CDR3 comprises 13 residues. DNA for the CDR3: TGTGCCAGCAGCGCAGAGGGGGGGTCACCCCTCCACTTT. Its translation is CASSAEGGSPLHF. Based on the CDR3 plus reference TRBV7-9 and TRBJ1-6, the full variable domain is DTGVSQNPRHKITKRGQNVTFRCDPISEHNRLYWYRQTLGQGPEFLTYFQNEAQLEKSRLLSDRFSAERPKGSFSTLEIQRTEQGDSAMYLCASSAEGGSPLHFGNGTRLTVT.

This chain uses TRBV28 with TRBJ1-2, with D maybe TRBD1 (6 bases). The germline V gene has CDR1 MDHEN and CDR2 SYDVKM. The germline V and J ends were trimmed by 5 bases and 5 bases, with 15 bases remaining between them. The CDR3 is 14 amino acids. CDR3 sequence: CASSLQGRGYGYTF. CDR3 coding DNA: TGTGCCAGCAGTCTACAGGGAAGGGGTTATGGCTACACCTTC.

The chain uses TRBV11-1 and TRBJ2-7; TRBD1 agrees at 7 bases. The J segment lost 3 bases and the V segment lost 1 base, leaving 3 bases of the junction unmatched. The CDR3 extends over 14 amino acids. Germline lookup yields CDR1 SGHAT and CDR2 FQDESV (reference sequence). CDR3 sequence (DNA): TGTGCCAGCAGCTTAGGACAGGGACGCTACGAGCAGTACTTC. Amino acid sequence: CASSLGQGRYEQYF.

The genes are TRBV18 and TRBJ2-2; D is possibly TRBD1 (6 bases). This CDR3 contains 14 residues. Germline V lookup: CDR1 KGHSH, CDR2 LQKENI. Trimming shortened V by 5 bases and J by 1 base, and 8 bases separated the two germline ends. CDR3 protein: CASSEQGNTGELFF. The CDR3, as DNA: TGTGCCAGCTCAGAACAGGGGAACACCGGGGAGCTGTTTTTT.

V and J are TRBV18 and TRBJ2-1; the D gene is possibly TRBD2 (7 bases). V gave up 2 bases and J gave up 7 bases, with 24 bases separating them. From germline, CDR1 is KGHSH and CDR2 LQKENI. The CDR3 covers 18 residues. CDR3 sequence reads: CASSPIPFGGGAGNEQFF. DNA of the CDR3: TGTGCCAGCTCACCAATTCCCTTTGGCGGGGGCGCCGGGAATGAGCAGTTCTTC.

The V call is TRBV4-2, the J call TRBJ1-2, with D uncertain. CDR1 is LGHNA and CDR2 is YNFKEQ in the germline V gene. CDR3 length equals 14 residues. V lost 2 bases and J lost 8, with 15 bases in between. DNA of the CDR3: TGTGCCAGCAGCCAATGGGGATCGGGATTAGGCTACACCTTC. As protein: CASSQWGSGLGYTF.

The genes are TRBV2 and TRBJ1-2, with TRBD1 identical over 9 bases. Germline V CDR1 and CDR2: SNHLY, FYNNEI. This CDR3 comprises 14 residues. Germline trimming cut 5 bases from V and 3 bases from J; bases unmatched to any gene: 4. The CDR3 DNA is TGTGCCAGCAGTTCCCGGACAGGGGACTATGGCTACACCTTC. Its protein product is CASSSRTGDYGYTF.

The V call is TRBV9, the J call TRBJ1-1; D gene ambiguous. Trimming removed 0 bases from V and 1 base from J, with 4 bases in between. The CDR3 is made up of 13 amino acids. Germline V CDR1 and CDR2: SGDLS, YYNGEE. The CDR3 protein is CASSVAGNTEAFF. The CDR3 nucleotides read TGTGCCAGCAGCGTAGCGGGGAACACTGAAGCTTTCTTT.

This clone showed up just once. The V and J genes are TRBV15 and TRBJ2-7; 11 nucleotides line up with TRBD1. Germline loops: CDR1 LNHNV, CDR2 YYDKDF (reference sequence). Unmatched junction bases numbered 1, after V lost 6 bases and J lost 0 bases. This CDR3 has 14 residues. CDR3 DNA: TGTGCCACCAGTGGGACAGGGGGCTCCTACGAGCAGTACTTC. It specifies CATSGTGGSYEQYF.

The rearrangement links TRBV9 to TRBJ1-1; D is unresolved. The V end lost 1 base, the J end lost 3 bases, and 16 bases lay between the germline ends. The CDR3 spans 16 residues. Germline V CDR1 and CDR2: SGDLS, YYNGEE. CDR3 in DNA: TGTGCCAGCAGCGTAACCCCGAGTTCGGGGTACACTGAAGCTTTCTTT. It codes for CASSVTPSSGYTEAFF.

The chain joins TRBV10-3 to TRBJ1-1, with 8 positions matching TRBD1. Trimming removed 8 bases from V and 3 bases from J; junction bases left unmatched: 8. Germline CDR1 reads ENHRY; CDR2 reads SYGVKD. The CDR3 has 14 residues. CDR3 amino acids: CAIRQGALDTEAFF. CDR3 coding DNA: TGTGCCATCCGTCAGGGGGCTTTGGACACTGAAGCTTTCTTT.

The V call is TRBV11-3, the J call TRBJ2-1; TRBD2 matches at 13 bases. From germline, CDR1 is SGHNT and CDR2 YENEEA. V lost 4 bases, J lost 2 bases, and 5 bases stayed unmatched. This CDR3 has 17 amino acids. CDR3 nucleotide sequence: TGTGCCAGCAGCTCGGGACTAGCGGGACAGACCTACAATGAGCAGTTCTTC. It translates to CASSSGLAGQTYNEQFF.

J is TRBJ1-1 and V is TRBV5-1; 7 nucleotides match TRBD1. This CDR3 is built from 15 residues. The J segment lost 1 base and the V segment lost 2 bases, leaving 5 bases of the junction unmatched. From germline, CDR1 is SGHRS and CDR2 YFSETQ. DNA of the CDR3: TGCGCCAGCAGCTTACGGGGACAGACGAACACTGAAGCTTTCTTT. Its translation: CASSLRGQTNTEAFF.

The CDR3 here is CASSGRQGEGDQPQHF. As DNA, the CDR3 is TGTGCCAGCAGTGGGCGACAGGGGGAAGGGGATCAGCCCCAGCATTTT. The chain couples TRBV25-1 to TRBJ1-5; TRBD1 matches 9 bases. V lost 4 bases and J lost 5; bases outside the gene matches: 9. In germline, CDR1 is MGHDK, CDR2 SYGVNS. The CDR3 loop spans 16 amino acids.

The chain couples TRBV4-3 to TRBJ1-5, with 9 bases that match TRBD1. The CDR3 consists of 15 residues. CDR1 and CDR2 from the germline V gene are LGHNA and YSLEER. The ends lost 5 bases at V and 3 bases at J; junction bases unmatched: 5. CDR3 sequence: CASSIDRGTNQPQHF. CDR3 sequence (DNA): TGCGCCAGCAGCATAGACAGGGGGACCAATCAGCCCCAGCATTTT.

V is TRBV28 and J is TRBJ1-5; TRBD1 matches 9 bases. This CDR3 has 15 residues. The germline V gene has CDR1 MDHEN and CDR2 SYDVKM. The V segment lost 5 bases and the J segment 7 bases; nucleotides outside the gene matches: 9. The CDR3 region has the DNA TGTGCCAGCAGTGTACCAACAGGGGGCGAACAGCCCCAGCATTTT. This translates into CASSVPTGGEQPQHF. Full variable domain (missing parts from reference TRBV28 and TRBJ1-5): DVKVTQSSRYLVKRTGEKVFLECVQDMDHENMFWYRQDPGLGLRLIYFSYDVKMKEKGDIPEGYSVSREKKERFSLILESASTNQTSMYLCASSVPTGGEQPQHFGDGTRLSIL.

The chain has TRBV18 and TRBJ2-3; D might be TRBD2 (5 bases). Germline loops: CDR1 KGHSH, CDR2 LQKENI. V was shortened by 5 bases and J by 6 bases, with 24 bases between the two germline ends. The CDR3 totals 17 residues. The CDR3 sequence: CASSSATRTAGGDTQYF. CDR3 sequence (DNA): TGTGCCAGCTCATCAGCTACCCGGACGGCAGGCGGGGATACGCAGTATTTT.

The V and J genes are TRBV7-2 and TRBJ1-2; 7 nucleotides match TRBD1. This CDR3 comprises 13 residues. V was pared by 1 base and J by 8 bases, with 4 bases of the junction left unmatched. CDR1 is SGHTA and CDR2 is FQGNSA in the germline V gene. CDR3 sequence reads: CASSLGQGGGYTF. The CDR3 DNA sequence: TGTGCCAGCAGCTTAGGACAGGGCGGGGGCTACACCTTC.

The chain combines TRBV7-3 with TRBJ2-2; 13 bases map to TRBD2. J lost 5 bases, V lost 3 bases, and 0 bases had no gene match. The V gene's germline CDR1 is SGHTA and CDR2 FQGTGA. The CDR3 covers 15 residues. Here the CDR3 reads CASSLGLAGTGELFF. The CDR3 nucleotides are TGTGCCAGCAGCTTGGGACTAGCGGGGACCGGGGAGCTGTTTTTT.